This T cell receptor beta chain appears in the sequencing data of a study of read filtering for tumor transcriptome and immune sequencing. Looking at the study overall: Mean patient age was roughly 61 years, range roughly 40 to 85; roughly 18 male, around 14 female. Whole-transcriptome libraries were prepared after DNase treatment. General study results and limits: Compared with RNA-seq, IR-seq gave much higher clonotype depth and reliability.

Per germline, CDR1 SGHVS and CDR2 FNYEAQ. The CDR3 runs 15 residues. V was clipped by 2 bases and J by 0 bases, with 9 bases between them. The library was built from approximately 400 ng RNA with molecular barcoded adaptors for alpha/delta and beta/gamma chains. TCRdb analysed the reads with MiXCR anew, one entry per CDR3 protein. The sample lists 25,000 or so distinct CDR3 sequences, around 20% occurring once. This clonotype was picked up many times. What it recognizes is unknown. Sequencing was carried out using a population of CD138-negative cells sorted from bone marrow. This sequence originates from a donor at least 40 years old with multiple myeloma. The V gene is TRBV7-6, the J gene TRBJ2-3; D uncertain. The chain's CDR3 is CASSLSDGSTDTQYF. The CDR3 nucleotides read TGTGCCAGCAGCTTATCAGACGGGAGCACAGATACGCAGTATTTT.